The 13 T cell receptor beta chains reported below all come from one sample, sequenced in a study of beta chain features in type 1 diabetes. General observations from the study: Type 1 diabetes patients had TCRB CDR3s that were shorter (moderately but significantly so) in all four CD4+ subsets.

No antigen has been identified for these receptors. The entirety of the isolated RNA underwent reverse transcription, so expressed TCRB transcripts were sequenced. Sequenced by immunoSEQ multiplex PCR; TCRdb stores in-frame clones only, minus some. The sample carries some 16,000 clones, 76% recorded once. Sequencing used stem cell memory CD4+ T cells from blood. All receptors come from a woman between 18 and 29 years old with type 1 diabetes.

This clone was found once. V is TRBV11-2 and J is TRBJ2-1; TRBD1 is a possible D gene (6 bases). The CDR3 is 13 residues long. Germline assignment: CDR1 SGHAT and CDR2 FQNNGV. V lost 2 bases and J 6 bases, leaving 8 bases between the germline ends. CDR3 in DNA: TGTGCCAGCAGCTTAACAGGGATCAATGAGCAGTTCTTC. Amino acid sequence: CASSLTGINEQFF.

J is TRBJ1-5 and V is TRBV4-1, with 9 bases matching TRBD1. Germline CDR1 is MGHRA and CDR2 is YSYEKL. The V and J ends lost 4 bases and 4 bases, in that order; junction bases with no gene match: 8. CDR3 size: 16 residues. CDR3 region: CASSPELGQGNQPQHF. The CDR3, as DNA: TGCGCCAGCAGCCCCGAGCTTGGACAGGGGAATCAGCCCCAGCATTTT.

The chain recombines TRBV7-8 with TRBJ2-1; 8 bases agree with TRBD1. V shed 10 bases, J shed 3 bases, and the junction held 8 bases outside the gene matches. The V gene's germline CDR1 is SGHVS and CDR2 FQNEAQ. The CDR3 extends over 14 amino acids. The CDR3 region has the DNA TGTGCCACCAAAAGGACAGGGAACTACAATGAGCAGTTCTTC. Translated, it gives CATKRTGNYNEQFF.

The chain combines TRBV28 with TRBJ2-1; 8 bases agree with TRBD2. This CDR3 contains 16 residues. Germline CDR1 and CDR2: MDHEN and SYDVKM. V was clipped by 5 bases and J by 2 bases; unmatched bases: 8. The CDR3 sequence is CASSPRLASTYNEQFF. CDR3 bases: TGTGCCAGCAGTCCCAGACTAGCGTCTACCTACAATGAGCAGTTCTTC.

The chain employs TRBV11-2 and TRBJ2-1, with 10 bases identical to TRBD1. Germline V lookup: CDR1 SGHAT, CDR2 FQNNGV. Trimming at V came to 4 bases and at J to 8 bases, leaving 11 bases not matched to a gene. There are 16 residues in the CDR3. Written as DNA, the CDR3 is TGTGCCAGCAGCTCTACGCCCGGGACAGGGGCCTATGAGCAGTTCTTC. Translated, it gives CASSSTPGTGAYEQFF.

V is TRBV7-2 and J is TRBJ2-7; 14 nucleotides agree with TRBD2. Per germline, CDR1 SGHTA and CDR2 FQGNSA. This CDR3 has 16 amino acids. The V gene end was trimmed by 5 bases and the J gene end by 6 bases; junction bases not matched to a gene: 9. CDR3 region: CASSLGGTSGRGEQYF. The CDR3 DNA reads TGTGCCAGCAGCCTAGGCGGGACTAGCGGGAGAGGCGAGCAGTACTTC.

The J gene is TRBJ1-1, the V gene TRBV4-1; 7 bases are shared with TRBD1. The junction had 6 bases not matched to a gene; V was cut back by 4 bases and J by 4 bases. The CDR3 is made up of 14 amino acids. Germline assignment: CDR1 MGHRA and CDR2 YSYEKL. The CDR3 DNA sequence: TGCGCCAGCAGCCGATCGACAGGGCTCACTGAAGCTTTCTTT. It translates to CASSRSTGLTEAFF.

V usage is TRBV7-2 and J usage is TRBJ2-2; TRBD2 might be the D (7 bases). From germline, CDR1 is SGHTA and CDR2 FQGNSA. V gave up 1 base and J gave up 4 bases, with 16 bases separating them. This CDR3 has 17 amino acids. In DNA, the CDR3 is TGTGCCAGCAGCTTAGAAGAGGGGGGGTTCATCACCGGGGAGCTGTTTTTT. It is translated as CASSLEEGGFITGELFF.

CDR3 sequence (DNA): TGTGCTAGTGGTTTGTTAAGACTACTAGCGGGAGCCCCAGAGACCCAGTACTTC. It encodes CASGLLRLLAGAPETQYF. The gene calls are TRBV12-5 and TRBJ2-5, with 11 bases aligning to TRBD2. Per the germline V gene, CDR1 is LGHNT and CDR2 is FRNRAP. The CDR3 loop spans 18 amino acids. The J segment lost 4 bases and the V segment lost 2 bases, leaving 12 bases of the junction unmatched. Supplemented by reference TRBV12-5 and TRBJ2-5, the full variable domain reads DARVTQTPRHKVTEMGQEVTMRCQPILGHNTVFWYRQTMMQGLELLAYFRNRAPLDDSGMPKDRFSAEMPDATLATLKIQPSEPRDSAVYFCASGLLRLLAGAPETQYFGPGTRLLVL.

This clone showed up just a few times. J is TRBJ2-2 and V is TRBV10-3; D remains ambiguous. V shed 2 bases and J shed 7 bases, with 5 bases lying between them. Germline assignment: CDR1 ENHRY and CDR2 SYGVKD. The CDR3 is 12 residues long. CDR3 region: CAISEVSGELFF. The CDR3 DNA is TGTGCCATCAGTGAGGTCAGCGGGGAGCTGTTTTTT.

This clone has just one count. One junction end disagrees with the germline gene, perhaps due to a read error. The chain recombines TRBV7-9 with TRBJ2-3; D possibly corresponds to TRBD2 (5 bases). Germline V lookup: CDR1 SEHNR, CDR2 FQNEAQ (reference sequence). The CDR3 length is 14 residues. CDR3 sequence (DNA): TGTGCCAGCAGCTTAGCCGGGAACACAGATGCGCAGTATTTT. Its translation: CASSLAGNTDAQYF.

V and J are TRBV29-1 and TRBJ2-1; D possibly corresponds to TRBD1 (5 bases). This CDR3 has 14 amino acids. The germline V gene encodes CDR1 SQVTM and CDR2 ANQGSEA. With 4 bases removed from V and 0 bases from J, the gap between germline ends came to 10 bases. CDR3 protein: CSVVQGNSYNEQFF. The CDR3 DNA reads as TGCAGCGTTGTCCAGGGAAACTCCTACAATGAGCAGTTCTTC.

The chain uses TRBV5-1 and TRBJ2-3, with 7 bases identical to TRBD2. Germline V gene sequence: CDR1 SGHRS, CDR2 YFSETQ. V was pared by 8 bases and J by 3 bases, with 9 bases of the junction left unmatched. CDR3 length: 14 residues. The CDR3 DNA reads TGCGCCAGTTGTCTGGGAGGGCCAACAGATACGCAGTATTTT. It yields the protein CASCLGGPTDTQYF.